This TCR beta chain originates from a study of blood T cell repertoires in COVID-19. CDR1 and CDR2 from the germline V gene are LGHDT and YNNKEL (reference sequence). The CDR3 sequence is 13 residues long. Trimming at V came to 4 bases and at J to 6 bases, leaving 4 bases not matched to a gene. Clones were sequenced by immunoSEQ multiplex PCR, and TCRdb holds only the in-frame ones, with some missing. The data hold 470,000 or so clones, with roughly 85% observed a single time. Sequencing input: PBMCs or T cells enriched from blood (not recorded which). The sequence was obtained from a young woman with acute COVID-19. This chain joins TRBV3-1 (or the pseudogene TRBV3-2) and TRBJ1-1, with TRBD1 matching 8 bases. The CDR3 DNA reads TGTGCCAGCAGCCTCCTACAGGGGGCTGAAGCTTTCTTT. Translating gives CASSLLQGAEAFF.